This T cell receptor (beta chain) was recovered during a study of blood T cells in healthy people across ages. About this clonotype itself: The antigen remains unidentified.

Study-wide results and limits: TCR beta diversity was tightly associated with the proportion of naive T cells.

The length of the CDR3 is 14 residues. Per the germline V gene, CDR1 is SQVTM and CDR2 is ANQGSEA. Trimming shortened V by 4 bases and J by 8 bases, and 18 bases separated the two germline ends. There were at least 6 micrograms of total RNA extracted from every sample. Together with a sample-barcoded 5' primer, a J-beta primer mix was included in a second PCR lasting about 7 to 12 cycles. TCRdb analysed the 5' RACE reads with MiXCR anew, one entry per CDR3 protein. This sample has approximately 1.5 million distinct CDR3 sequences, with approximately 43% found just once. Sequencing was performed on blood. The chain couples TRBV29-1 to TRBJ2-1, with D perhaps TRBD2 (7 bases). The clonotype originates from a woman younger than 30 in good health. The CDR3 bases are TGCAGCGTTGGGGGGGGGCCCACAACGGATGAGCAGTTCTTC. This encodes CSVGGGPTTDEQFF.